This T cell receptor beta chain came from a study of T cell responses to AZD1222 COVID-19 vaccine. Study findings and constraints: Close to half of spike-specific TCRs reportedly recognize unmutated variant regions.

Worth noting for this clone: Its specificity is unknown.

The germline gives CDR1 MNHEY, CDR2 SVGEGT. V lost 4 bases to trimming and J lost 7 bases, with 17 bases between them. The CDR3 sequence is 14 residues long. TCRdb keeps only in-frame clones here, not all; method: immunoSEQ multiplex PCR. Of some 130,000 clones in the sample, approximately 90% are singletons; the top ten hold roughly 7.2%. The source is an adult in good health. The source material was peripheral blood, sampled on day 0 of AZD1222 vaccination. The chain couples TRBV6-2 or TRBV6-3 to TRBJ2-7, with D tentatively TRBD1 or TRBD2 (6 bases each). CDR3 in DNA: TGTGCCAGCAGTTCACAGGGCTCGGGGGCGGAGCAGTACTTC. Translated, it gives CASSSQGSGAEQYF.